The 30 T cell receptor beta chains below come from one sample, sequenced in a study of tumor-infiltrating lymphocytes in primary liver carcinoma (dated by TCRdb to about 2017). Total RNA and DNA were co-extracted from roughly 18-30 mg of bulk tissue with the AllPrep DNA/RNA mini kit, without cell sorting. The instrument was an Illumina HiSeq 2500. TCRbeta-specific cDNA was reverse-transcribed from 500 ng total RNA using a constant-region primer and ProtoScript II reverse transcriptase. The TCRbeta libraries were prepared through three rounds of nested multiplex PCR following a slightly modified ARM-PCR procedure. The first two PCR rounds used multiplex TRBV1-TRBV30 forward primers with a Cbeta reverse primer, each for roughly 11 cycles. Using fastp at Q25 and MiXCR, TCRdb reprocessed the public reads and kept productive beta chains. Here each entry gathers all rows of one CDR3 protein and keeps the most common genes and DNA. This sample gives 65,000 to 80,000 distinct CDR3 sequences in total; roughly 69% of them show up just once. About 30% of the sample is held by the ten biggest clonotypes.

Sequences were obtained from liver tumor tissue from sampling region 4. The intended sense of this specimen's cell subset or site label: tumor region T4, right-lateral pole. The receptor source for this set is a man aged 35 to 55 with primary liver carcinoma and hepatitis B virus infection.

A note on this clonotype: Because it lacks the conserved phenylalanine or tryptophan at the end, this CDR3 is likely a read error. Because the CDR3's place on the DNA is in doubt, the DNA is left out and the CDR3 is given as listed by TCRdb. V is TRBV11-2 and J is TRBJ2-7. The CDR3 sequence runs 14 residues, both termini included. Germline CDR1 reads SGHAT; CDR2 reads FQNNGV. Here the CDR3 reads CGSSLTDGAYDQYI.

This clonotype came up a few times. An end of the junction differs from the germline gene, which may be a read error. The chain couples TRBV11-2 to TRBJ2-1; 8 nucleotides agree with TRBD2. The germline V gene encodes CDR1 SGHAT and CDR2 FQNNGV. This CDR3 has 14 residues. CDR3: CASSPGGPYNEQLF. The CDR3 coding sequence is TGTGCCAGCAGTCCGGGAGGGCCGTACAATGAGCAGCTCTTC.

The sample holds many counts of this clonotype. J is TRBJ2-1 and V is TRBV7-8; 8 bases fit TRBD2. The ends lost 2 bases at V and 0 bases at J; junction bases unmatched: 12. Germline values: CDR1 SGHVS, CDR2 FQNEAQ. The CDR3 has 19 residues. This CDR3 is CASSLRRSSGISSYNEQFF. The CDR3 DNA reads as TGTGCCAGCAGCTTACGTAGGAGTAGCGGGATCTCCTCCTACAATGAGCAGTTCTTC. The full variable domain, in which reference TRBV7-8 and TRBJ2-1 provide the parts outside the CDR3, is GAGVSQSPRYKVAKRGQDVALRCDPISGHVSLFWYQQALGQGPEFLTYFQNEAQLDKSGLPSDRFFAERPEGSVSTLKIQRTQQEDSAVYLCASSLRRSSGISSYNEQFFGPGTRLTVL.

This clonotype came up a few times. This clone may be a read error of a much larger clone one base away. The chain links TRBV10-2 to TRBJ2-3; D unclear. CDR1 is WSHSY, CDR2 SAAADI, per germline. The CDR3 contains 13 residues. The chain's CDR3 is CASRNIYTDTHYF. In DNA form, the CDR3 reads TGCGCCAGCAGGAACATTTACACAGATACGCACTATTTT.

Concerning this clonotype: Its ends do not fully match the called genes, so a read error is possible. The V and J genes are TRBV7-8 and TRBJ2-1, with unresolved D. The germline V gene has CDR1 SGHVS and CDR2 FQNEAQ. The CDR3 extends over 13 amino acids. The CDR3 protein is CTSSTAGVDEQFF. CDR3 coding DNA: TGTACCAGCAGCACCGCTGGCGTCGATGAGCAGTTCTTC. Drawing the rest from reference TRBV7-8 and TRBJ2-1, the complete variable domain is GAGVSQSPRYKVAKRGQDVALRCDPISGHVSLFWYQQALGQGPEFLTYFQNEAQLDKSGLPSDRFFAERPEGSVSTLKIQRTQQEDSAVYLCTSSTAGVDEQFFGPGTRLTVL.

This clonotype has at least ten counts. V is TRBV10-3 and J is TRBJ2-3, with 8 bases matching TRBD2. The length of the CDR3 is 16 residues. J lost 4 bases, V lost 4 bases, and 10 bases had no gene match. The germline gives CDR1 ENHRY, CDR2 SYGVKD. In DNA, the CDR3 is TGTGCCATCAGTGGGACACTAGCGGTCCAGGCAGATACGCAGTATTTT. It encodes CAISGTLAVQADTQYF.

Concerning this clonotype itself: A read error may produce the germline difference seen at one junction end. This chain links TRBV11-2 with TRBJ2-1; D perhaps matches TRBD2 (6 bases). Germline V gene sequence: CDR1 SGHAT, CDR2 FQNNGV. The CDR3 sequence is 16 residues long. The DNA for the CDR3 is TGTGCCAGCAGCTACTCTTCGACTAGTGGGAAGGGAGGCGGGTCCTTC. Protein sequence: CASSYSSTSGKGGGSF.

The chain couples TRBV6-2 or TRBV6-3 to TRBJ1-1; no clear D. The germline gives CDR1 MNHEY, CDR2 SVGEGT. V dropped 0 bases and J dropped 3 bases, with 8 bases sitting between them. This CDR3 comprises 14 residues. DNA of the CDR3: TGTGCCAGCAGTTACTCCGTTTGGTACACTGAAGCTTTCTTT. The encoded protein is CASSYSVWYTEAFF.

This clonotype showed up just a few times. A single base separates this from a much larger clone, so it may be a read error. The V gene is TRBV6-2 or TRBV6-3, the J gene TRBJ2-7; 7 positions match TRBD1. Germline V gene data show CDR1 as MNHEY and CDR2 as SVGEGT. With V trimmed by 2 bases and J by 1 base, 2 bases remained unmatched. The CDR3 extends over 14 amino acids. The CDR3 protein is CASSYPTGSYEQYF. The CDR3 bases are TGTGCCAGCAGTTACCCGACAGGGTCCTACGAGCAGTACTTC.

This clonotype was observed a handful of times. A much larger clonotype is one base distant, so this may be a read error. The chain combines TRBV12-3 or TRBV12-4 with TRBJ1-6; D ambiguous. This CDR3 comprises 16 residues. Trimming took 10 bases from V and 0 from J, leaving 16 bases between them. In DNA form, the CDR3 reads TGTGCCAACTCGGGTGGGCCGAGCTCCTATAATTCACCCCTCCACTTT. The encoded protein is CANSGGPSSYNSPLHF.

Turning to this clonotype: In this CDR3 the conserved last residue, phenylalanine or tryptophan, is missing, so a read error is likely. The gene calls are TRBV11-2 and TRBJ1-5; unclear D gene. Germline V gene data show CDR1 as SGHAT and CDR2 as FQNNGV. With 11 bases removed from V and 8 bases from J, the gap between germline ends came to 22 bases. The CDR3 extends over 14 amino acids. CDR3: CAGITGRFPEPQHY. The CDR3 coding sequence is TGTGCCGGCATCACCGGACGGTTTCCCGAGCCCCAGCATTAT.

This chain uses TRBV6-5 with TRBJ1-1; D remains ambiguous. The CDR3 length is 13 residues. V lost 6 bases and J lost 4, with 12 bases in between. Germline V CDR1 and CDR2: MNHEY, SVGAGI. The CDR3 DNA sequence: TGTGCCAGCAGCAAGCGGGAAAGCACTGAAGCTTTCTTT. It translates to CASSKRESTEAFF.

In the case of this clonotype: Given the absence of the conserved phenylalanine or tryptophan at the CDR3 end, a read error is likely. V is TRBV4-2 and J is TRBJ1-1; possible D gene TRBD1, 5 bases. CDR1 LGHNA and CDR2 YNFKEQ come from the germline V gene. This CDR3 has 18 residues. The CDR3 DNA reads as TGCGCCAGCAGCACTCACCGGGAAAGGGGAATTTTCAACACTGAAGCTTTCCTT. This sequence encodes CASSTHRERGIFNTEAFL.

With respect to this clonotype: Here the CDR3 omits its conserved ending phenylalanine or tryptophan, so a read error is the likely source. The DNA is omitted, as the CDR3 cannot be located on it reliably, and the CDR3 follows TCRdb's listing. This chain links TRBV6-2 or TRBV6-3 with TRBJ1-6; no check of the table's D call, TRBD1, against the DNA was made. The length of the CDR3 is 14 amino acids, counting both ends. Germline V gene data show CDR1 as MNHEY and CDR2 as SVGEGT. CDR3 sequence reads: CASSLTGYNSPLLS.

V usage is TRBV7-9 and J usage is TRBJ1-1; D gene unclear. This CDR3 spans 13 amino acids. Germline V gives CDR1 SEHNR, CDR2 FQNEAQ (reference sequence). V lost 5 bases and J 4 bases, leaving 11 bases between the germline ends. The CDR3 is CASSLYESTEAFF. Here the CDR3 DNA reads TGTGCCAGCAGCCTGTACGAGAGCACTGAAGCTTTCTTT.

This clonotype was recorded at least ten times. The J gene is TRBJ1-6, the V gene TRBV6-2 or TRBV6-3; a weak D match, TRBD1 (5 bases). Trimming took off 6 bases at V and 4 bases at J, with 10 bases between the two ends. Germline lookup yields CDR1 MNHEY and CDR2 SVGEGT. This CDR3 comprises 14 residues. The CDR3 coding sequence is TGTGCCAGCAGCCTCACAGGATATAATTCACCCCTCCACTTT. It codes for CASSLTGYNSPLHF.

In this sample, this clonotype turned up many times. CDR3 nucleotides: TGTGCCAGCAGTGAAGGGCGGAGCCAAGAGACCCAGTACTTC. Its protein is CASSEGRSQETQYF. V usage is TRBV6-1 and J usage is TRBJ2-5; no reliable D call. The CDR3 is made up of 14 amino acids. The V gene lost 1 base and the J gene lost 1 base, with 7 bases spanning the gap. Germline CDR1 reads MNHNS; CDR2 reads SASEGT.

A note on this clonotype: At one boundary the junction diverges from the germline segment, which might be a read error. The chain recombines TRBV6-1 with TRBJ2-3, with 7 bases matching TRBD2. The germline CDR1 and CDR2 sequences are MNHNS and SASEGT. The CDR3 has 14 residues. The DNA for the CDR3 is TGTGCAAGCAGCTGGGGGGGTAGCACAGGTACGCAGTATTTT. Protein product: CASSWGGSTGTQYF.

CDR3 loop: CASREGSQPQHF. The CDR3 bases are TGTGCCAGCAGGGAGGGCAGTCAGCCCCAGCATTTT. V is TRBV2 and J is TRBJ1-5, with D unclear. Germline-derived CDR1 and CDR2 are SNHLY and FYNNEI. Trimming stripped 6 bases from V and 6 bases from J, with 9 bases between. This CDR3 is 12 amino acids long.

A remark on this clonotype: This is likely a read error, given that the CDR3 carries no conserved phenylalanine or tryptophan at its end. CDR3 loop: CASSQGGAVNQPQHL. The CDR3 region has the DNA TGTGCCAGCAGCCAAGGGGGGGCGGTCAATCAGCCGCAGCATCTT. The chain joins TRBV4-2 to TRBJ1-5; possible D gene TRBD1, 6 bases. CDR3 length: 15 residues. The V gene's germline CDR1 is LGHNA and CDR2 YNFKEQ.

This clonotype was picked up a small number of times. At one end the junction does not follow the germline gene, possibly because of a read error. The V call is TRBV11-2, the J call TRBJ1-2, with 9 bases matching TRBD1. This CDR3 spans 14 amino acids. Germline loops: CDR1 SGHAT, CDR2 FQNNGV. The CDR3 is CASNSNRGLEGYAF. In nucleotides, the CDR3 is TGTGCCAGCAACTCCAACAGGGGGCTCGAGGGCTACGCCTTC.

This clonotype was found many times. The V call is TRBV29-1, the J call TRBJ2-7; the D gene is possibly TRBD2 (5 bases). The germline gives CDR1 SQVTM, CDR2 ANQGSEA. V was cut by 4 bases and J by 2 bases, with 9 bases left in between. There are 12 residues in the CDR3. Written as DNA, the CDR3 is TGCAGCGTTGGCGAGGGCCCCTACGAGCAGTACTTC. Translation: CSVGEGPYEQYF.

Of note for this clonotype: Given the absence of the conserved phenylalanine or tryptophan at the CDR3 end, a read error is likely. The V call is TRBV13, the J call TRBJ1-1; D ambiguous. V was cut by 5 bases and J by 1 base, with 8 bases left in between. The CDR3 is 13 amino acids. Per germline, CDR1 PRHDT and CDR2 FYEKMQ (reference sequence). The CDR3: CASSLTQNTEAFS. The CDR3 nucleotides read TGTGCCAGCAGCCTAACGCAGAACACTGAAGCTTTCTCT.

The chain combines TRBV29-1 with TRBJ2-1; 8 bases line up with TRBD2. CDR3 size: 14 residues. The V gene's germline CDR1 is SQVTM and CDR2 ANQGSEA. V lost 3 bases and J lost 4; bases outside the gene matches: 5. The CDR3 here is CSVESRGRYNEQFF. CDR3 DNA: TGCAGCGTTGAGTCCCGCGGGAGGTACAATGAGCAGTTCTTC.

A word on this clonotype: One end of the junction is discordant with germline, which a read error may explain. In nucleotides, the CDR3 is TGTGCTAGCAGCCAAGATGGAGGGCAGGGGGGGCAGCCCCAGTATTTT. This codes for CASSQDGGQGGQPQYF. J is TRBJ1-5 and V is TRBV4-2; either TRBD1 or TRBD2 may fit D (7 bases each). The end of the DNA aligns better with TRBJ2-3, so the J call may be wrong. CDR1 and CDR2 (germline): LGHNA, YNFKEQ. The CDR3 sequence is 16 residues long.

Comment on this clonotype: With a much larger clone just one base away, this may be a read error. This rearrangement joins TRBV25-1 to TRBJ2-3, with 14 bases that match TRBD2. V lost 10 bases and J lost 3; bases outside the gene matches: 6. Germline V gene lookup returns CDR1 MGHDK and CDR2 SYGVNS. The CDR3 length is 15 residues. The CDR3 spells CAITGTSGRTDTQYF. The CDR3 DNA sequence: TGTGCCATCACCGGGACTAGCGGGAGAACAGATACGCAGTATTTT.

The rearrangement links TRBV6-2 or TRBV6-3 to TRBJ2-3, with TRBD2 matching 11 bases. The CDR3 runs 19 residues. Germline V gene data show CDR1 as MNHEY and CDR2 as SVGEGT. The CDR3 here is CISSYQSFLSGRAADTQYF. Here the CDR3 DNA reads TGTATCAGCAGTTACCAGTCATTTCTTAGCGGGAGGGCCGCAGATACGCAGTATTTT.

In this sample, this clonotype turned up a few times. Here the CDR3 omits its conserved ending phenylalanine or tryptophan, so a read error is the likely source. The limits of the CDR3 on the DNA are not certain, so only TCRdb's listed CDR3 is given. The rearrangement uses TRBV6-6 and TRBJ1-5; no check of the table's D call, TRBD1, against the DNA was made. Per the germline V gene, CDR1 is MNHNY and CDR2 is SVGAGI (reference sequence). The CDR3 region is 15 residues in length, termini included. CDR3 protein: CASRPGTDSNQPQHI.

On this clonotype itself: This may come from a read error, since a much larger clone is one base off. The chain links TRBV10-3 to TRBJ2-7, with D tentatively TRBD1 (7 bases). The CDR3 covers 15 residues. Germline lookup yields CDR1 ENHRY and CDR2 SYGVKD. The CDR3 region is CVISPRQGGSYEQYF. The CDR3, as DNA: TGTGTCATCAGCCCCCGACAGGGAGGCTCCTACGAGCAGTACTTC.

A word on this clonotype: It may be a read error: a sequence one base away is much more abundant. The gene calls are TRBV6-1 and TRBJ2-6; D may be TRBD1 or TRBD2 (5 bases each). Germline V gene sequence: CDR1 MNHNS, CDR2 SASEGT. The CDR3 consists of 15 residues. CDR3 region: CSSSEWGFGANVLTF. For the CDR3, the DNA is TGTTCCAGCAGTGAATGGGGGTTCGGGGCCAACGTCCTGACTTTC.